This T cell receptor (beta chain) derives from a study of blood T cell repertoires in COVID-19. The CDR3 runs to 14 residues. V lost 6 bases, J lost 7 bases, and 18 bases lay in between. Germline V gene lookup returns CDR1 MNHNY and CDR2 SVGAGI (reference sequence). In the authors' methods: Amplification with reference gene primers provided the estimates of nucleated cell counts. The method was immunoSEQ multiplex PCR; TCRdb's version includes in-frame clones alone and lacks a portion of them. V and J calls and clone size are copied from that table; D and trimming were computed from the DNA. Of some 150,000 clones in the sample, over 75% were seen once.

The sequenced material came from PBMCs or T cells enriched from blood (not recorded which). The sequence came from a woman aged 30 to 39 with acute COVID-19. The chain employs TRBV6-6 and TRBJ1-2; possible D gene TRBD1, 5 bases. CDR3 in DNA: TGTGCCAGCAGCCGATTTACCGGGACTGTTGGCTACACCTTC. This sequence encodes CASSRFTGTVGYTF.